Below are 18 T cell receptor beta chains sequenced from a single sample in a study of Ad26.COV2.S vaccination and SARS-CoV-2 variants. Treatment in this sample: 15 to 20 received Ad26.COV2.S at low or high dose, single or two shots; roughly five received placebo; per-sample allocation not given. Vaccine and placebo recipients were sampled on day 63 after the first injection. TCRdb's table, derived via immunoSEQ multiplex PCR, lists solely in-frame clones and lacks some. The sample yields about 410,000 clones, about nine tenths seen once. The material was peripheral blood, obtained in a trial of Ad26.COV2.S vaccine versus placebo. The receptor set was obtained from a person aged 18-60 years who received the Ad26.COV2.S COVID-19 vaccine or a placebo.

A note on this clone: Other nucleotide sequences from this sample produce the same CDR3. This rearrangement joins TRBV6-6 to TRBJ1-2, with 7 positions matching TRBD1. The CDR3 extends over 12 amino acids. The J segment lost 6 bases and the V segment lost 5 bases, leaving 3 bases of the junction unmatched. Germline CDR1 MNHNY, CDR2 SVGAGI (reference sequence). The CDR3 is CASSRQGDGYTF. CDR3 coding DNA: TGTGCCAGCAGTCGACAGGGAGATGGCTACACCTTC.

The V and J genes are TRBV3-1 (or the pseudogene TRBV3-2) and TRBJ2-1; D remains ambiguous. The V gene's germline CDR1 is LGHDT and CDR2 YNNKEL (reference sequence). This CDR3 comprises 12 residues. Trimming removed 7 bases at V and 4 bases at J, with 8 bases between. Here the CDR3 reads CASTLGYNEQFF. The DNA for the CDR3 is TGTGCCAGCACCCTAGGGTACAATGAGCAGTTCTTC.

This clone was seen a single time. The rearrangement joins TRBV10-3 to TRBJ2-5; 8 nucleotides align to TRBD2. CDR1 is ENHRY and CDR2 is SYGVKD in the germline V gene. J was trimmed by 5 bases and V by 1 base; bases with no gene match: 12. The CDR3 sequence is 17 residues long. CDR3 coding DNA: TGTGCCATCAGTGAGTACTCCGGACTAGCCGCCGGGGAGACCCAGTACTTC. It encodes CAISEYSGLAAGETQYF.

As to this clone: Other DNA variants within this sample encode the same CDR3. The V and J genes are TRBV12-3 or TRBV12-4 and TRBJ2-1; the D is unclear. The CDR3 consists of 13 residues. Trimming shortened V by 3 bases and J by 4 bases, and 7 bases separated the two germline ends. In DNA, the CDR3 is TGTGCCAGCAGTTTGGGCGGTTACAATGAGCAGTTCTTC. It yields the protein CASSLGGYNEQFF.

In its sample, this clone was seen once. The rearrangement uses TRBV6-5 and TRBJ2-7, with TRBD1 identical over 8 bases. The CDR3 totals 12 residues. CDR1 and CDR2 (germline): MNHEY, SVGAGI. V shed 6 bases and J 5 bases; nucleotides not matched to a gene: 3. The CDR3 DNA is TGTGCCAGCAGCCACAGGGGGGACGAGCAGTACTTC. Its protein product is CASSHRGDEQYF.

The chain carries TRBV6-5 and TRBJ2-1; D gene unclear. The CDR3 sequence is 14 residues long. Germline V gene lookup returns CDR1 MNHEY and CDR2 SVGAGI. V was clipped by 2 bases and J by 1 base, with 6 bases between them. The CDR3 nucleotides read TGTGCCAGCAGTTACGGGCGGTCCTACAATGAGCAGTTCTTC. This gives the protein CASSYGRSYNEQFF.

About this clone itself: The same CDR3 also results from other DNA sequences found in this sample. The chain has TRBV28 and TRBJ2-7, with TRBD1 matching over 9 bases. The CDR3 has 15 amino acids. Per germline, CDR1 MDHEN and CDR2 SYDVKM. V was clipped by 3 bases and J by 0 bases; unmatched bases: 3. The CDR3 DNA is TGTGCCAGCAGTTTGACGGGACAGGGCTCCTACGAGCAGTACTTC. Translated: CASSLTGQGSYEQYF.

The chain links TRBV29-1 to TRBJ1-4; the match to TRBD1 covers 7 bases. Trimming at V came to 5 bases and at J to 7 bases, leaving 10 bases not matched to a gene. This CDR3 spans 14 amino acids. CDR1 is SQVTM and CDR2 is ANQGSEA in the germline V gene. The CDR3 region is CSVRTGREFEKLFF. The CDR3 coding sequence is TGCAGCGTTAGGACAGGTCGTGAATTTGAAAAACTGTTTTTT.

The chain employs TRBV7-9 and TRBJ2-1, with D tentatively TRBD2 (5 bases). V was pared by 5 bases and J by 3 bases, with 14 bases between. Germline values: CDR1 SEHNR, CDR2 FQNEAQ (reference sequence). The CDR3 length is 15 residues. The CDR3 DNA sequence: TGTGCCAGCAGCCGACCAATGGCGGGCTACAATGAGCAGTTCTTC. Its protein product is CASSRPMAGYNEQFF.

This rearrangement joins TRBV27 to TRBJ2-1, with 9 nucleotides matching TRBD2. This CDR3 comprises 16 residues. Germline V gives CDR1 MNHEY, CDR2 SMNVEV (reference sequence). With 3 bases clipped from V and 8 bases from J, the junction kept 11 bases outside the gene matches. The CDR3 loop reads CASSFTSGSGGYEQFF. DNA of the CDR3: TGTGCCAGCAGTTTCACTAGCGGGTCGGGGGGCTATGAGCAGTTCTTC.

This sequence joins TRBV5-1 and TRBJ1-4; no definite D call. The CDR3 runs to 14 residues. The V end lost 2 bases, the J end lost 3 bases, and 8 bases lay between the germline ends. Germline values: CDR1 SGHRS, CDR2 YFSETQ. In nucleotides, the CDR3 is TGCGCCAGCAGCTTCGCAGTCCCTAATGAAAAACTGTTTTTT. Translating gives CASSFAVPNEKLFF.

The table lists this clone with a count of one. This rearrangement joins TRBV19 to TRBJ1-4; 12 bases line up with TRBD1. Germline CDR1 is LNHDA and CDR2 is SQIVND (reference sequence). Germline trimming cut 5 bases from V and 8 bases from J; bases unmatched to any gene: 6. This CDR3 contains 15 residues. Here the CDR3 DNA reads TGTGCCAGTAGTCTGACCGGGACAGGGGGCGAAAAACTGTTTTTT. This codes for CASSLTGTGGEKLFF.

The chain recombines TRBV7-9 with TRBJ2-1; possible D gene TRBD1, 5 bases. V was cut by 1 base and J by 9 bases, with 10 bases left in between. The CDR3 sequence is 13 residues long. Per germline, CDR1 SEHNR and CDR2 FQNEAQ (reference sequence). Here the CDR3 DNA reads TGTGCCAGCAGCTTAGAAGGGGCGGCTGAGCAGTTCTTC. It translates to CASSLEGAAEQFF.

The chain uses TRBV18 and TRBJ2-7, with 8 bases lining up with TRBD1. Germline CDR1 reads KGHSH; CDR2 reads LQKENI. Losses at the gene ends were 4 bases for V and 1 base for J; bases not matched to a gene: 9. CDR3 length equals 16 residues. CDR3 coding DNA: TGTGCCAGCTCACTGGACAGGGCGAGTCTATCCTACGAGCAGTACTTC. This codes for CASSLDRASLSYEQYF.

This chain joins TRBV6-1 and TRBJ2-2; D not certain. The V end was cut by 2 bases, the J end by 7 bases, with 8 bases between. This CDR3 contains 13 residues. Germline V gives CDR1 MNHNS, CDR2 SASEGT. The DNA for the CDR3 is TGTGCCAGCAGTGAAACATTGGACGGGGAGCTGTTTTTT. Its translation: CASSETLDGELFF.

CDR3 loop: CASSEGGEYEQYF. CDR3 sequence (DNA): TGTGCCAGCAGTGAGGGCGGTGAATACGAGCAGTACTTC. The V call is TRBV2, the J call TRBJ2-7; no clear D gene. The germline V gene has CDR1 SNHLY and CDR2 FYNNEI. This CDR3 has 13 amino acids. With 3 bases removed from V and 4 bases from J, the gap between germline ends came to 10 bases.

This chain joins TRBV28 and TRBJ2-7; a possible D gene is TRBD2 (5 bases). Germline lookup yields CDR1 MDHEN and CDR2 SYDVKM. V was cut by 7 bases and J by 12 bases, with 22 bases left in between. The CDR3 is 13 residues long. CDR3 sequence reads: CASMAMLPRVLYF. Written as DNA, the CDR3 is TGTGCCAGCATGGCGATGCTGCCGCGGGTTTTGTACTTC.

V gene TRBV21-1 combines with J gene TRBJ2-5; the DNA was not compared with TRBD1, the D call given in the table. TRBV21-1 is a known pseudogene. The CDR3 consists of 12 residues. The CDR3 sequence is CASSADRETQYF. The CDR3 DNA is TGTGCCAGCAGCGCCGACAGGGAGACCCAGTACTTC.